The source of this T cell receptor beta chain is a study of T cell responses to AZD1222 COVID-19 vaccine. Study overall: Whether given at about 4 or about 12 weeks, second doses were pooled. General study points: Increased Spike-specific TCR breadth and depth were observed after two AZD1222 doses.

The method was immunoSEQ multiplex PCR; TCRdb's version includes in-frame clones alone and lacks a portion of them. Of about 100,000 clones listed, around 90% were seen once; the top ten hold 1.5% to 2%. V was trimmed by 3 bases and J by 10 bases, leaving 18 bases between them. The length of the CDR3 is 13 residues. CDR1 is GTSNPN, CDR2 SVGIG, per germline (reference sequence). Of note for this clone: Its antigen is undetermined.

This TCR derives from an adult in good health. V gene TRBV30 combines with J gene TRBJ1-2; tentative D call: TRBD1 (5 bases). This material consisted of peripheral blood, taken on day 0 of AZD1222 vaccination. CDR3 DNA: TGTGCCTGGAGCGCGTACAGGCAACAGACCTACACCTTC. Protein product: CAWSAYRQQTYTF.